A single sample gave rise to the 23 T cell receptor beta chains below, sequenced in a study of regulatory T cells in long-lasting Graves disease. The time point denotes: newly diagnosed GD, antithyroid drugs for less than 3 months. PBMC-extracted RNA yielded the TCR library. Researchers made TCR beta libraries by using iRepertoire HTBI primers and running Arm-PCR on CDR3 regions. One entry per CDR3 protein results from TCRdb running MiXCR on the multiplex PCR reads. The profile shows over 300,000 distinct CDR3 sequences, 15% to 19% of them singletons. The sequencing used peripheral blood mononuclear cells (PBMCs), collected at new diagnosis, from a patient treated with antithyroid drugs. The receptors derive from a female donor with Graves disease.

This clonotype was recorded many times. The chain has TRBV6-1 and TRBJ2-3, with D perhaps TRBD1 (6 bases). Deletions cut 7 bases from V and 5 bases from J, with 13 bases between. CDR3 length equals 13 residues. The V gene's germline CDR1 is MNHNS and CDR2 SASEGT. The CDR3 region has the DNA TGTGCCAGCAAGTGGAGAGGGGGAGATACGCAGTATTTT. This encodes CASKWRGGDTQYF.

The gene calls are TRBV4-1 and TRBJ1-1; no clear D. The CDR3 is 15 amino acids. Trimming cost V 1 base and J 5 bases, with 14 bases left between them. In germline, CDR1 is MGHRA, CDR2 YSYEKL. The CDR3 spells CASSQGPPRYTEAFF. CDR3 in DNA: TGCGCCAGCAGCCAAGGACCTCCGCGGTATACTGAAGCTTTCTTT.

This clonotype was observed at least ten times. The rearrangement links TRBV3-1 to TRBJ1-1, with D possibly matching TRBD1 (5 bases). Germline CDR1 and CDR2: LGHDT and YNNKEL (reference sequence). V lost 4 bases to trimming and J lost 4 bases, with 19 bases between them. The CDR3 has 16 residues. The CDR3, as DNA: TGTGCCAGCAGCCCCTTCGGGGCCCCGCGGGGCACTGAAGCTTTCTTT. Encoded protein: CASSPFGAPRGTEAFF.

This clonotype showed up many times. The chain is built from TRBV12-3 or TRBV12-4 and TRBJ2-3, with D possibly being TRBD2 (6 bases). V was clipped by 1 base and J by 1 base, with 18 bases between them. The CDR3 is made up of 18 amino acids. The CDR3 region has the DNA TGTGCCAGCAGTTTAGTGGTCTACTCAGAGCGGGGCACAGATACGCAGTATTTT. Translated, it gives CASSLVVYSERGTDTQYF.

The chain is built from TRBV14 and TRBJ2-5; D call uncertain. Deletions cut 6 bases from V and 4 bases from J, with 12 bases between. Germline values: CDR1 SGHDN, CDR2 FVKESK. There are 13 residues in the CDR3. CDR3 coding DNA: TGTGCCAGCAGTCAAAACGTTGGAGAGACCCAGTACTTC. Translating gives CASSQNVGETQYF.

This clonotype showed up many times. The chain uses TRBV11-2 and TRBJ1-1, with 9 bases fitting TRBD1. Germline assignment: CDR1 SGHAT and CDR2 FQNNGV. The length of the CDR3 is 17 residues. The V and J ends lost 3 bases and 5 bases, in that order; junction bases with no gene match: 13. The CDR3: CASSFAGQGSPRTEAFF. DNA for the CDR3: TGTGCCAGCAGCTTCGCGGGACAGGGATCCCCACGGACTGAAGCTTTCTTT.

This clonotype was detected many times. This chain uses TRBV10-3 with TRBJ2-7; D uncertain. V shed 6 bases and J shed 3 bases, with 18 bases lying between them. The CDR3 loop spans 15 amino acids. The germline V gene has CDR1 ENHRY and CDR2 SYGVKD. This CDR3 reads CAISVRQVPYYEQYF. DNA of the CDR3: TGTGCCATCAGCGTACGGCAGGTGCCCTACTACGAGCAGTACTTC.

In DNA form, the CDR3 reads TGTGCCAGCAGCTCCTCGGGGAGCGATGGCTACACCTTC. It is translated as CASSSSGSDGYTF. The V call is TRBV5-6, the J call TRBJ1-2; D is ambiguous. Germline loops: CDR1 SGHDT, CDR2 YYEEEE. V was pared by 3 bases and J by 6 bases, with 12 bases between. The CDR3 covers 13 residues.

This clonotype was observed at least ten times. J is TRBJ2-5 and V is TRBV12-3 or TRBV12-4; TRBD2 matches 10 bases. After removal of 3 bases from V and 1 base from J, the junction contained 5 bases not matched to a gene. CDR3 length: 16 amino acids. This CDR3 reads CASSFRTSGSQETQYF. The CDR3 nucleotides are TGTGCCAGCAGTTTCAGGACTAGCGGTTCCCAAGAGACCCAGTACTTC.

The chain has TRBV11-3 and TRBJ1-6, with 8 bases lining up with TRBD1. Germline CDR1 SGHNT, CDR2 YENEEA. J lost 10 bases, V lost 4 bases, and 12 bases had no gene match. The CDR3 consists of 16 residues. The CDR3 DNA sequence: TGTGCCAGCAGCTCGGATAGACAGGGGCGCGCCTCACCCCTCCACTTT. It translates to CASSSDRQGRASPLHF.

This clonotype was seen more than once but under ten times. The chain links TRBV20-1 to TRBJ1-5; 8 bases align to TRBD1. The V gene end was trimmed by 3 bases and the J gene end by 1 base; junction bases not matched to a gene: 5. CDR1 is DFQATT and CDR2 is SNEGSKA in the germline V gene (reference sequence). This CDR3 comprises 15 residues. CDR3 amino acids: CSARDREVSNQPQHF. The CDR3 nucleotides are TGCAGTGCTAGGGACAGGGAAGTAAGCAATCAGCCCCAGCATTTT.

The chain couples TRBV9 to TRBJ2-5; 11 nucleotides match TRBD2. Trimming cost V 0 bases and J 4 bases; bases outside gene matches: 8. Germline lookup yields CDR1 SGDLS and CDR2 YYNGEE. The CDR3 has 17 residues. CDR3 nucleotide sequence: TGTGCCAGCAGCGTAGGAGATAGCGGGGGGGCCGGAGAGACCCAGTACTTC. Protein product: CASSVGDSGGAGETQYF.

As concerns this clonotype: A much bigger clone sits one base away, suggesting this may be a read error. The chain is built from TRBV12-5 and TRBJ2-1; D ambiguous. Germline assignment: CDR1 LGHNT and CDR2 FRNRAP. The CDR3 extends over 16 amino acids. V was cut by 3 bases and J by 3 bases, with 15 bases left in between. Here the CDR3 reads CASGFSRRPRYNEQFF. Here the CDR3 DNA reads TGTGCTAGTGGTTTTAGTCGGCGGCCTCGCTACAATGAGCAGTTCTTC.

A few counts support this clonotype. The chain employs TRBV5-4 and TRBJ2-1; unclear D gene. The V gene lost 0 bases and the J gene lost 8 bases, with 9 bases spanning the gap. Germline-derived CDR1 and CDR2 are SGHNT and YYREEE (reference sequence). CDR3 length equals 13 residues. The CDR3 spells CASSLAEGDEQFF. The CDR3 DNA follows: TGTGCCAGCAGCTTGGCCGAAGGTGATGAGCAGTTCTTC.

This chain connects TRBV10-2 to TRBJ1-4; D not certain. Germline CDR1 is WSHSY and CDR2 is SAAADI. V was shortened by 1 base and J by 4 bases, with 1 base between the two germline ends. The CDR3 runs to 12 residues. In nucleotides, the CDR3 is TGCGCCAGCAGTGAGTTTAATGAAAAACTGTTTTTT. Amino acid sequence: CASSEFNEKLFF.

V gene TRBV2 combines with J gene TRBJ1-1, with D hard to call. Germline-derived CDR1 and CDR2 are SNHLY and FYNNEI. V was pared by 4 bases and J by 0 bases, with 9 bases between. The CDR3 loop spans 14 amino acids. The CDR3 DNA follows: TGTGCCAGCAGTGTGGAACATTTGAACACTGAAGCTTTCTTT. It yields the protein CASSVEHLNTEAFF.

This clonotype was detected only a few times. The V call is TRBV7-9, the J call TRBJ2-5; 8 bases align to TRBD2. The CDR3 totals 14 residues. Germline CDR1 is SEHNR and CDR2 is FQNEAQ (reference sequence). V lost 5 bases and J lost 7; bases outside the gene matches: 9. The chain's CDR3 is CASSPPERERTQYF. The CDR3, as DNA: TGTGCCAGCAGCCCCCCCGAGCGGGAGAGGACCCAGTACTTC.

This clonotype appeared many times. The chain links TRBV5-1 to TRBJ2-3; 7 nucleotides agree with TRBD1. V dropped 0 bases and J dropped 3; count of bases not matched to a gene: 7. The germline V gene encodes CDR1 SGHRS and CDR2 YFSETQ. The CDR3 has 16 amino acids. The CDR3 spells CASSLGGQPGTDTQYF. The DNA for the CDR3 is TGCGCCAGCAGCTTGGGGGGACAGCCCGGGACAGATACGCAGTATTTT. The full variable domain, in which reference TRBV5-1 and TRBJ2-3 provide the parts outside the CDR3, is KAGVTQTPRYLIKTRGQQVTLSCSPISGHRSVSWYQQTPGQGLQFLFEYFSETQRNKGNFPGRFSGRQFSNSRSEMNVSTLELGDSALYLCASSLGGQPGTDTQYFGPGTRLTVL.

This clonotype was seen repeatedly, ten times or more. This chain links TRBV20-1 with TRBJ1-2; D is unclear. Germline loops: CDR1 DFQATT, CDR2 SNEGSKA (reference sequence). The CDR3 consists of 14 residues. V lost 3 bases to trimming and J lost 4 bases, with 15 bases between them. This chain's CDR3 is CSASPGVDRYGYTF. Written as DNA, the CDR3 is TGCAGTGCTAGTCCTGGGGTTGATCGCTATGGCTACACCTTC.

This clonotype was recorded many times. This chain uses TRBV20-1 with TRBJ1-2; TRBD1 aligns across 7 bases. Germline lookup yields CDR1 DFQATT and CDR2 SNEGSKA (reference sequence). The CDR3 totals 14 residues. Trimming took 3 bases from V and 8 from J; bases not matched to a gene: 12. CDR3 bases: TGCAGTGCTAGGTCAAGACAGGGTTACGGGGGCTACACCTTC. Protein product: CSARSRQGYGGYTF.

This clonotype was observed a few times. The chain carries TRBV27 and TRBJ2-5, with 8 bases identical to TRBD2. Germline trimming cut 5 bases from V and 2 bases from J; bases unmatched to any gene: 7. The germline V gene encodes CDR1 MNHEY and CDR2 SMNVEV (reference sequence). The CDR3 runs 15 residues. The CDR3 DNA reads TGTGCCAGCAGTGTTCATCGGGGGGGGCAAGAGACCCAGTACTTC. Its translation is CASSVHRGGQETQYF.

This clonotype showed up just a few times. A junction end diverges from the germline sequence, so it may reflect a read error. This chain uses TRBV29-1 with TRBJ2-1, with D possibly being TRBD2 (6 bases). The CDR3 spans 13 residues. Germline V gene sequence: CDR1 SQVTM, CDR2 ANQGSEA. CDR3 in DNA: TGCAGCGCCAGGGAATTGGACTACAATGAGCAGTTCTTT. It specifies CSARELDYNEQFF.

The rearrangement links TRBV19 to TRBJ1-5, with D unclear. V dropped 7 bases and J dropped 0 bases, with 13 bases sitting between them. This CDR3 contains 15 residues. The V gene's germline CDR1 is LNHDA and CDR2 SQIVND (reference sequence). The CDR3 loop is CASNVVGPSNQPQHF. The CDR3 DNA is TGTGCCAGTAACGTGGTTGGGCCTAGCAATCAGCCCCAGCATTTT.